The clone carrying this TCR beta chain has just a few counts. The data derive from a study of tumor-infiltrating lymphocytes in localized non-small cell lung cancer. Whole-study context: Some samples were collected after neoadjuvant chemotherapy; smokers, never-smokers and several histologies were included.

Profiled with immunoSEQ multiplex PCR; TCRdb holds only in-frame clones, not every one. The sample has just under 6,500 clones; about 69% are singletons. Sequenced input: lung tumor tissue. This receptor was taken from a human donor with non-small cell lung cancer.

The CDR3 loop is CATNPGRGQYEQYF. CDR3 sequence (DNA): TGTGCCACCAATCCTGGCCGCGGACAGTACGAGCAGTACTTC. This rearrangement joins TRBV10-3 to TRBJ2-7, with D tentatively TRBD1 (6 bases). The length of the CDR3 is 14 residues. Germline values: CDR1 ENHRY, CDR2 SYGVKD. Trimming cost V 10 bases and J 4 bases, with 20 bases left between them.